These T cell receptor beta chains were read from a single sample in a study of molecular identifiers for immune sequencing clone quantification. A single record per CDR3 protein comes from TCRdb applying MiXCR to the PCR reads. The sample consists of about 640,000 distinct CDR3 sequences, nearly 20% of them appearing once. Specimen: naive CD8+ T cells from blood, with Jurkat cell RNA spiked in. These receptor sequences come from a human donor in good health. Some libraries in this study had Jurkat cell RNA spiked in. Each CDR3 is given without its conserved first and last residue. Each record gives: J gene, V gene, CDR3 protein.

J gene: TRBJ1-5; V gene: TRBV15; CDR3 protein: ATSRDRAGYQPQH
J gene: TRBJ2-7; V gene: TRBV4-1; CDR3 protein: ASSQGPSDYEQY
J gene: TRBJ2-5; V gene: TRBV9; CDR3 protein: ASSLAGGRETQY
J gene: TRBJ2-7; V gene: TRBV10-3; CDR3 protein: AIQTGLREGLVEQY
J gene: TRBJ1-2; V gene: TRBV18; CDR3 protein: ASSPPGANGYT
J gene: TRBJ2-5; V gene: TRBV2; CDR3 protein: ASTGQGLETQY
J gene: TRBJ1-3; V gene: TRBV5-1; CDR3 protein: ASSSGTAPSGNTIY
J gene: TRBJ2-2; V gene: TRBV7-9; CDR3 protein: ASSWVGRSNTGELF
J gene: TRBJ2-2; V gene: TRBV2; CDR3 protein: ASRATGGADTGELF
J gene: TRBJ1-3; V gene: TRBV11-3; CDR3 protein: ASSGDRGFSSGNTIY
J gene: TRBJ2-1; V gene: TRBV12-3/TRBV12-4; CDR3 protein: ASSSGLIPETQC
J gene: TRBJ1-2; V gene: TRBV6-2/TRBV6-3; CDR3 protein: ASSYDEMYGHT
J gene: TRBJ1-2; V gene: TRBV11-2; CDR3 protein: ASTGTVIYGYT
J gene: TRBJ2-7; V gene: TRBV5-6; CDR3 protein: ASSSTGGAYEQY
J gene: TRBJ1-1; V gene: TRBV9; CDR3 protein: ASSADRGHGTEAF
J gene: TRBJ2-7; V gene: TRBV21-1; CDR3 protein: ASSPGSREGHPRGYEQY
J gene: TRBJ1-1; V gene: TRBV6-4; CDR3 protein: ASSESFQLGQRIEAF
J gene: TRBJ2-6; V gene: TRBV7-6; CDR3 protein: ASSLGHTGANVLT
J gene: TRBJ2-3; V gene: TRBV19; CDR3 protein: ASSILAGVGPDTQY
J gene: TRBJ2-3; V gene: TRBV4-3; CDR3 protein: ASSQDFSGLSTDTQY